This is a list of T cell receptor beta chains from one sample in a study of blood T cell repertoires in COVID-19. The repertoire was sequenced with immunoSEQ multiplex PCR; TCRdb's copy has only in-frame clones and lacks some. The data show roughly 250,000 clones, with approximately 88% seen just once and around 3.2% held by the top ten. Material for sequencing was PBMCs or T cells enriched from blood (not recorded which). These receptors came from a woman aged 40 to 50 who had been exposed to COVID-19. The CDR3 runs from the conserved cysteine through the conserved F or W. Each record gives: V gene, clone size, D gene, J gene, CDR3 DNA, CDR3 protein. The D gene is left open where the match is weak. A row's size may be missing; if present it is once, few, many or a size class.

v_call: TRBV9
clone_size: -
d_call: TRBD1
j_call: TRBJ1-2
cdr3_nt: TGTGCCAGCAGCGTAGAAGGGGGCGGCTACACCTTC
cdr3_aa: CASSVEGGGYTF

v_call: TRBV5-5
clone_size: -
d_call: -
j_call: TRBJ2-5
cdr3_nt: TGTGCCAGCAGCTTGGTTACTCAAGAGACCCAGTACTTC
cdr3_aa: CASSLVTQETQYF

v_call: TRBV6-2/TRBV6-3
clone_size: -
d_call: -
j_call: TRBJ1-4
cdr3_nt: TGTGCCAGCAGCGACGGGGGATTCGATGAAAAACTGTTTTTT
cdr3_aa: CASSDGGFDEKLFF

v_call: TRBV19
clone_size: -
d_call: -
j_call: TRBJ1-1
cdr3_nt: TGTGCCAGTAGTATCCCGCGGGGTTGGGGCACTGAAGCTTTCTTT
cdr3_aa: CASSIPRGWGTEAFF

v_call: TRBV9
clone_size: -
d_call: TRBD1
j_call: TRBJ1-6
cdr3_nt: TGTGCCAGCAGCGGTGGGACAGGGGCGGATTCACCCCTCCACTTT
cdr3_aa: CASSGGTGADSPLHF

v_call: TRBV4-1
clone_size: -
d_call: TRBD1
j_call: TRBJ1-5
cdr3_nt: TGCGCCAGCAGCCAAGCCACCGGGACAGGGTTTCAGCCCCAGCATTTT
cdr3_aa: CASSQATGTGFQPQHF

v_call: TRBV4-1
clone_size: -
d_call: TRBD2
j_call: TRBJ2-5
cdr3_nt: TGCGCCAGCAGCCAAGGACTAGCGGGGGGAGTCCAAGAGACCCAGTACTTC
cdr3_aa: CASSQGLAGGVQETQYF

v_call: TRBV19
clone_size: -
d_call: TRBD1
j_call: TRBJ1-5
cdr3_nt: TGTGCCTCAGGACAGGTCTCCAATCAGCCCCAGCATTTT
cdr3_aa: CASGQVSNQPQHF

v_call: TRBV7-2
clone_size: -
d_call: -
j_call: TRBJ2-5
cdr3_nt: TGTGCCAGCAGCCCAGACACCATCCAAGAGACCCAGTACTTC
cdr3_aa: CASSPDTIQETQYF

v_call: TRBV5-4
clone_size: few
d_call: TRBD1
j_call: TRBJ1-2
cdr3_nt: TGTGCCAGCAGCCAGGACAGGGGTTTGCATGGCTACACCTTC
cdr3_aa: CASSQDRGLHGYTF

v_call: TRBV3-1/TRBV3-2
clone_size: -
d_call: TRBD1
j_call: TRBJ1-2
cdr3_nt: TGTGCCAGCAGCCGGTCCGGGACAGGGGGGGTTGGCTACACCTTC
cdr3_aa: CASSRSGTGGVGYTF

v_call: TRBV4-1
clone_size: -
d_call: -
j_call: TRBJ2-7
cdr3_nt: TGCGCCAGCAGCCAAGTACGGGGTCCGGACTACGAGCAGTACTTC
cdr3_aa: CASSQVRGPDYEQYF

v_call: TRBV11-3
clone_size: -
d_call: TRBD2
j_call: TRBJ2-1
cdr3_nt: TGTGCCAGCAGCTTAGTAGCGGGAGTGAGTGAGCAGTTCTTC
cdr3_aa: CASSLVAGVSEQFF

v_call: TRBV12-5
clone_size: -
d_call: -
j_call: TRBJ1-4
cdr3_nt: TGTGCTAGTGGTTTGGTAGGGCAGGGTTACGAAAAACTGTTTTTT
cdr3_aa: CASGLVGQGYEKLFF

v_call: TRBV5-6
clone_size: once
d_call: -
j_call: TRBJ2-1
cdr3_nt: TGTGCCAGCAGCTTGTTGGGAGTGGCACGGCATGAGCAGTTCTTC
cdr3_aa: CASSLLGVARHEQFF

v_call: TRBV28
clone_size: -
d_call: -
j_call: TRBJ1-2
cdr3_nt: TGTGCCAGCAGGAACAGGGTGACTGGCTACACCTTC
cdr3_aa: CASRNRVTGYTF

v_call: TRBV9
clone_size: -
d_call: TRBD2
j_call: TRBJ2-1
cdr3_nt: TGTGCCAGCAACGCTGAAGGGACTAGCCTATACAATGAGCAGTTCTTC
cdr3_aa: CASNAEGTSLYNEQFF

v_call: TRBV4-2
clone_size: -
d_call: -
j_call: TRBJ2-7
cdr3_nt: TGTGCCAGCAGCCAAGACCTCAGTTACGAGCAGTACTTC
cdr3_aa: CASSQDLSYEQYF

v_call: TRBV5-6
clone_size: -
d_call: -
j_call: TRBJ2-2
cdr3_nt: TGTGCCAGCAGCCCCGCGGCGGGGGCCTACACCGGGGAGCTGTTTTTT
cdr3_aa: CASSPAAGAYTGELFF

v_call: TRBV5-1
clone_size: once
d_call: TRBD1
j_call: TRBJ2-2
cdr3_nt: TGCGCCAGCAGCTCTTCAGGGGGTACCGGGGAGCTGTTTTTT
cdr3_aa: CASSSSGGTGELFF

v_call: TRBV5-1
clone_size: -
d_call: TRBD2
j_call: TRBJ2-4
cdr3_nt: TGCGCCAGCAGCAGATGGGAATCTGGCGGGGGGGCGAACCTAGCCAAAAACATTCAGTACTTC
cdr3_aa: CASSRWESGGGANLAKNIQYF

v_call: TRBV5-1
clone_size: -
d_call: TRBD2
j_call: TRBJ2-1
cdr3_nt: TGCGCCAGCAGCTTGGAAGTAGCGGGGGGGCCTAACAATGAGCAGTTCTTC
cdr3_aa: CASSLEVAGGPNNEQFF

v_call: TRBV3-1/TRBV3-2
clone_size: -
d_call: -
j_call: TRBJ2-1
cdr3_nt: TGTGCCAGCAGCCAAGGGGGGGGGCCCAGTGAGCAGTTCTTC
cdr3_aa: CASSQGGGPSEQFF

v_call: TRBV24-1
clone_size: -
d_call: -
j_call: TRBJ1-2
cdr3_nt: TGTGCCACCAGCCGGGACGGAGGGTATGGCTACACCTTC
cdr3_aa: CATSRDGGYGYTF

v_call: TRBV25-1
clone_size: -
d_call: TRBD1
j_call: TRBJ1-1
cdr3_nt: TGTGCCAGCAGTGAAAGGACAGGGGGTTTAACTGAAGCTTTCTTT
cdr3_aa: CASSERTGGLTEAFF

v_call: TRBV6-5
clone_size: -
d_call: TRBD1
j_call: TRBJ1-5
cdr3_nt: TGTGCCAGCATCGCGACAGGGGTCAATCAGCCCCAGCATTTT
cdr3_aa: CASIATGVNQPQHF

v_call: TRBV9
clone_size: -
d_call: TRBD2
j_call: TRBJ2-3
cdr3_nt: TGTGCCAGCACCCCGGCTAGCGGGAGAGGTATCGATACGCAGTATTTT
cdr3_aa: CASTPASGRGIDTQYF

v_call: TRBV7-9
clone_size: -
d_call: -
j_call: TRBJ1-3
cdr3_nt: TGTGCCAGCAGCCAACAGGGTGCAGGAGGAAACACCATATATTTT
cdr3_aa: CASSQQGAGGNTIYF

v_call: TRBV28
clone_size: -
d_call: -
j_call: TRBJ1-2
cdr3_nt: TGTGCCAGCAGTCCACCAGGGTCAAGGATCTATGGCTACACCTTC
cdr3_aa: CASSPPGSRIYGYTF

v_call: TRBV11-2
clone_size: -
d_call: TRBD2
j_call: TRBJ2-3
cdr3_nt: TGTGCCAGCGGATTAGCGGGGTACACAGATACGCAGTATTTT
cdr3_aa: CASGLAGYTDTQYF

v_call: TRBV6-2/TRBV6-3
clone_size: many
d_call: -
j_call: TRBJ1-1
cdr3_nt: TGTGCCAGCAGTTACTCCGACCGGTTTTCGGGCAGGGCGAACACTGAAGCTTTCTTT
cdr3_aa: CASSYSDRFSGRANTEAFF

v_call: TRBV10-3
clone_size: -
d_call: TRBD1
j_call: TRBJ1-3
cdr3_nt: TGTGCCATCAGACCAACTGGACAGGGGGCATCTGGAAACACCATATATTTT
cdr3_aa: CAIRPTGQGASGNTIYF

v_call: TRBV19
clone_size: -
d_call: TRBD1
j_call: TRBJ1-5
cdr3_nt: TGTGCCAGTAGTACAGAACAGGGGAATCAGCCCCAGCATTTT
cdr3_aa: CASSTEQGNQPQHF

v_call: TRBV5-1
clone_size: -
d_call: -
j_call: TRBJ2-3
cdr3_nt: TGTGCCAGCAGCTTGGTAACGGGAGAGACAGATACGCAGTATTTT
cdr3_aa: CASSLVTGETDTQYF

v_call: TRBV7-8
clone_size: -
d_call: TRBD1
j_call: TRBJ2-6
cdr3_nt: TGTGCCAGCAGCGACAGGGCGGTTAGGGACGTCCTGACTTTC
cdr3_aa: CASSDRAVRDVLTF

v_call: TRBV20-1
clone_size: once
d_call: -
j_call: TRBJ2-7
cdr3_nt: TGCAGTGCTAGTCTGCCCAGGGGTCGTTACGAGCAGTACTTC
cdr3_aa: CSASLPRGRYEQYF

v_call: TRBV12-3/TRBV12-4
clone_size: -
d_call: -
j_call: TRBJ1-2
cdr3_nt: TGTGCCAGCAGCACGGAACAGGGTGTAAGCTACACCTTC
cdr3_aa: CASSTEQGVSYTF

v_call: TRBV3-1/TRBV3-2
clone_size: -
d_call: -
j_call: TRBJ2-1
cdr3_nt: TGTGCCAGCAGCCAAGATCCAGGGAACAATGAGCAGTTCTTC
cdr3_aa: CASSQDPGNNEQFF

v_call: TRBV6-5
clone_size: -
d_call: -
j_call: TRBJ2-5
cdr3_nt: TGTGCCAGCAGTTGGGGGCAGGAGACCCAGTACTTC
cdr3_aa: CASSWGQETQYF

v_call: TRBV4-1
clone_size: once
d_call: TRBD1
j_call: TRBJ2-2
cdr3_nt: TGCGCCAGCAGCACCACAGGGGGCGCGAAACCCGGGGAGCTGTTTTTT
cdr3_aa: CASSTTGGAKPGELFF

v_call: TRBV7-8
clone_size: -
d_call: TRBD2
j_call: TRBJ2-7
cdr3_nt: TGTGCCAGCAGTCTGGGGGGGATTCATACCTACGAGCAGTACTTC
cdr3_aa: CASSLGGIHTYEQYF

v_call: TRBV12-3/TRBV12-4
clone_size: -
d_call: -
j_call: TRBJ2-3
cdr3_nt: TGTGCCAGCCGACTTACAGATACGCAGTATTTT
cdr3_aa: CASRLTDTQYF